The 21 T cell receptor beta chains in this list originate from one sample, sequenced in a study of identifying expanded T cells in peripheral blood. Here immunoSEQ multiplex PCR was the method, and the copy in TCRdb shows in-frame clones only, minus some. This table has approximately 100,000 clones, approximately 90% appearing once. Sequenced sample: blood. These receptors were taken from a person aged 18-70 years in good health.

V is TRBV2 and J is TRBJ2-3, with D possibly being TRBD1 (5 bases). This CDR3 has 16 amino acids. CDR1 is SNHLY and CDR2 is FYNNEI in the germline V gene. V was trimmed by 6 bases and J by 0 bases, leaving 16 bases between them. CDR3 amino acids: CASSQTRTSSTDTQYF. CDR3 DNA: TGTGCCAGCAGCCAGACTCGGACAAGCAGCACAGATACGCAGTATTTT.

CDR3 sequence: CASSIGGQGHYEQYF. CDR3 nucleotide sequence: TGTGCCAGTAGTATAGGGGGACAGGGGCATTACGAGCAGTACTTC. The genes are TRBV19 and TRBJ2-7; TRBD1 agrees at 10 bases. This CDR3 is 15 amino acids long. J was trimmed by 4 bases and V by 1 base; bases with no gene match: 4. Per the germline V gene, CDR1 is LNHDA and CDR2 is SQIVND (reference sequence).

This clone appeared a single time. The chain carries TRBV13 and TRBJ2-1; a weak D match, TRBD1 (5 bases). Trimming removed 4 bases at V and 6 bases at J, with 28 bases between. CDR3 length equals 19 residues. The V gene's germline CDR1 is PRHDT and CDR2 FYEKMQ (reference sequence). The CDR3 bases are TGTGCCAGCAGCTCGCGAGATAACCCAGGGTCCGGCACCCCCAATGAGCAGTTCTTC. Residues: CASSSRDNPGSGTPNEQFF.

J is TRBJ1-1 and V is TRBV7-9; D is possibly TRBD1 (6 bases). V dropped 4 bases and J dropped 1 base, with 7 bases sitting between them. CDR3 length: 13 amino acids. CDR1 is SEHNR and CDR2 is FQNEAQ in the germline V gene (reference sequence). The CDR3 here is CASSSQGNTEAFF. For the CDR3, the DNA is TGTGCCAGCAGCTCACAGGGGAACACTGAAGCTTTCTTT.

This clone appeared a single time. The rearrangement links TRBV27 to TRBJ2-2; no clear D. The CDR3 covers 13 residues. The germline V gene has CDR1 MNHEY and CDR2 SMNVEV (reference sequence). V was cut by 6 bases and J by 0 bases, with 5 bases left in between. As DNA, the CDR3 is TGTGCCAGCAGAATCCCGAACACCGGGGAGCTGTTTTTT. Amino acids: CASRIPNTGELFF.

The J gene is TRBJ1-6, the V gene TRBV7-2; D remains ambiguous. The CDR3 extends over 12 amino acids. V gave up 3 bases and J gave up 10 bases, with 7 bases separating them. The germline gives CDR1 SGHTA, CDR2 FQGNSA. The CDR3 DNA is TGTGCCAGCAGCTTGTACGGCTCACCCCTCCACTTT. It translates to CASSLYGSPLHF. Full variable domain (remainder filled in from reference TRBV7-2 and TRBJ1-6): GAGVSQSPSNKVTEKGKDVELRCDPISGHTALYWYRQSLGQGLEFLIYFQGNSAPDKSGLPSDRFSAERTGGSVSTLTIQRTQQEDSAVYLCASSLYGSPLHFGNGTRLTVT.

The chain uses TRBV19 and TRBJ1-6, with D possibly matching TRBD1 (5 bases). Germline V gene lookup returns CDR1 LNHDA and CDR2 SQIVND (reference sequence). This CDR3 has 14 residues. The V end was cut by 10 bases, the J end by 4 bases, with 14 bases between. CDR3 coding DNA: TGTGCCACAAGCGACAGAATTTATAATTCACCCCTCCACTTT. The encoded protein is CATSDRIYNSPLHF.

This chain links TRBV15 with TRBJ2-7, with TRBD1 identical over 8 bases. The germline V gene encodes CDR1 LNHNV and CDR2 YYDKDF (reference sequence). J gave up 2 bases and V 1 base, and 7 bases lay outside the gene matches. This CDR3 is built from 16 residues. CDR3 sequence (DNA): TGTGCCACCAGCAGAGGGACAGGGACAAGGGCCTACGAGCAGTACTTC. Its protein product is CATSRGTGTRAYEQYF.

CDR3 coding DNA: TGTGCCAGCAGCCCCGCCGGCTCTGTAGCGGGGCATGAGCAGTTCTTC. This translates into CASSPAGSVAGHEQFF. V usage is TRBV11-2 and J usage is TRBJ2-1, with TRBD2 matching 8 bases. The CDR3 is 16 amino acids. Germline V gene data show CDR1 as SGHAT and CDR2 as FQNNGV. With V trimmed by 5 bases and J by 8 bases, 14 bases remained unmatched. Full variable domain (outside the CDR3, taken from reference TRBV11-2 and TRBJ2-1): EAGVAQSPRYKIIEKRQSVAFWCNPISGHATLYWYQQILGQGPKLLIQFQNNGVVDDSQLPKDRFSAERLKGVDSTLKIQPAKLEDSAVYLCASSPAGSVAGHEQFFGPGTRLTVL.

The chain combines TRBV4-2 with TRBJ2-5, with 7 nucleotides matching TRBD2. This CDR3 is 15 amino acids long. With 0 bases clipped from V and 5 bases from J, the junction kept 6 bases outside the gene matches. Germline CDR1 and CDR2: LGHNA and YNFKEQ. The CDR3 loop is CASSQDLLAWETQYF. CDR3 sequence (DNA): TGTGCCAGCAGCCAAGATCTACTAGCGTGGGAGACCCAGTACTTC.

The chain joins TRBV5-6 to TRBJ1-4; a weak D match, TRBD1 (6 bases). Germline CDR1 is SGHDT and CDR2 is YYEEEE. V lost 4 bases and J 3 bases, leaving 13 bases between the germline ends. The CDR3 extends over 15 amino acids. The CDR3 sequence: CASSGVGAANEKLFF. CDR3 sequence (DNA): TGTGCCAGCAGCGGTGTGGGGGCTGCTAATGAAAAACTGTTTTTT.

This clone has just one count. This chain uses TRBV4-3 with TRBJ2-5; 12 bases fit TRBD1. Trimming took 4 bases from V and 4 from J; bases not matched to a gene: 1. The CDR3 has 14 residues. The germline V gene has CDR1 LGHNA and CDR2 YSLEER. CDR3 protein: CASSPGQGAETQYF. CDR3 coding DNA: TGCGCCAGCAGCCCGGGACAGGGGGCAGAGACCCAGTACTTC.

This chain connects TRBV18 to TRBJ1-2; D may be TRBD1 (6 bases). CDR1 and CDR2 (germline): KGHSH, LQKENI. V shed 2 bases and J shed 4 bases, with 14 bases lying between them. There are 15 residues in the CDR3. The CDR3 loop reads CASSPGGKGGYGYTF. The DNA for the CDR3 is TGTGCCAGCTCACCAGGGGGCAAAGGAGGCTATGGCTACACCTTC.

This clone has just a few counts. The chain recombines TRBV7-2 with TRBJ1-6, with D maybe TRBD1 (5 bases). Germline CDR1 and CDR2: SGHTA and FQGNSA. Trimming removed 10 bases from V and 7 bases from J, with 11 bases in between. This CDR3 comprises 12 residues. CDR3 region: CAIGDVNSPLHF. The CDR3 DNA follows: TGTGCCATCGGGGACGTAAATTCACCCCTCCACTTT.

This rearrangement joins TRBV10-2 to TRBJ1-2, with a weak D call TRBD1 (5 bases). V lost 3 bases to trimming and J lost 11 bases, with 10 bases between them. Germline-derived CDR1 and CDR2 are WSHSY and SAAADI. This CDR3 is built from 11 residues. The CDR3 spells CASSDGGGYTF. Written as DNA, the CDR3 is TGCGCCAGCAGTGATGGGGGTGGGTACACCTTC.

The CDR3 DNA is TGTGCCATCCTCCCAGGGGCGGGGAACTATGGCTACACCTTC. Residues: CAILPGAGNYGYTF. The V gene is TRBV10-3, the J gene TRBJ1-2, with a tentative D call TRBD1 (6 bases). CDR1 and CDR2 from the germline V gene are ENHRY and SYGVKD. The V end lost 8 bases, the J end lost 2 bases, and 15 bases lay between the germline ends. The length of the CDR3 is 14 residues.

The J gene is TRBJ1-2, the V gene TRBV6-6; TRBD1 matches 9 bases. Germline V lookup: CDR1 MNHNY, CDR2 SVGAGI (reference sequence). The CDR3 has 12 amino acids. V was clipped by 4 bases and J by 8 bases; unmatched bases: 2. CDR3 bases: TGTGCCAGCAGTTGGGACAGGGAGGGCTACACCTTC. It yields the protein CASSWDREGYTF.

The gene calls are TRBV11-2 and TRBJ2-3; 9 bases fit TRBD2. V lost 4 bases, J lost 3 bases, and 5 bases stayed unmatched. The CDR3 totals 15 residues. Germline values: CDR1 SGHAT, CDR2 FQNNGV. The CDR3 loop is CASSSRSGGTDTQYF. The DNA of the CDR3 is TGTGCCAGCAGCTCCCGTAGCGGGGGAACAGATACGCAGTATTTT.

The V gene is TRBV6-4, the J gene TRBJ2-1, with TRBD2 matching 9 bases. Germline V lookup: CDR1 MRHNA, CDR2 SNTAGT. The CDR3 has 15 residues. Trimming took 0 bases from V and 3 from J; bases not matched to a gene: 0. The CDR3 bases are TGTGCCAGCAGTGACTCGACTAGCGGCTACAATGAGCAGTTCTTC. This codes for CASSDSTSGYNEQFF.

The CDR3 here is CASSQARQLGQFF. The CDR3 bases are TGCGCCAGCAGCCAAGCAAGACAGCTTGGGCAGTTCTTC. This chain uses TRBV4-3 with TRBJ2-1; the D gene is possibly TRBD1 (5 bases). The CDR3 contains 13 residues. V was trimmed by 1 base and J by 12 bases, leaving 13 bases between them. Germline V CDR1 and CDR2: LGHNA, YSLEER.

This clone was counted a single time. This chain joins TRBV7-2 and TRBJ2-5; D may be TRBD2 (5 bases). This CDR3 has 13 residues. Germline loops: CDR1 SGHTA, CDR2 FQGNSA. V shed 2 bases and J shed 5 bases, with 9 bases lying between them. CDR3 DNA: TGTGCCAGCAGCTTACGGGGTGGGGAGACCCAGTACTTC. As protein: CASSLRGGETQYF.